This passage covers 13 T cell receptor beta chains from one sample sequenced in a study of blood T cells in healthy people across ages. PCR was performed a second time for roughly 7 to 11 cycles using a sample-barcoded 5' primer and a J-beta primer mix. TCRdb redid the calling of the 5' RACE reads with MiXCR, one entry per CDR3 protein. Among over 1.5 million distinct CDR3 sequences listed, about 50% were seen once. What was sequenced was blood. These receptors were obtained from a woman aged 40-49 years in good health.

The rearrangement uses TRBV2 and TRBJ2-5; tentatively, D is TRBD1 (5 bases). This CDR3 comprises 15 residues. Trimming cost V 7 bases and J 1 base, with 16 bases left between them. CDR1 SNHLY and CDR2 FYNNEI come from the germline V gene. CDR3 nucleotide sequence: TGTGCCAGCACCCTAGGGCCAGGGCTCCAAGAGACCCAGTACTTC. This encodes CASTLGPGLQETQYF.

The V and J genes are TRBV19 and TRBJ2-3; D is undetermined. This CDR3 region has 10 residues. CDR1 and CDR2 (germline): LNHDA, SQIVND (reference sequence). Between the trimmed V and J ends, which lost 8 bases and 11 bases, there was a span of 11 bases. The CDR3 protein is CASQLLRQYF. In DNA, the CDR3 is TGTGCCAGTCAACTACTGAGGCAGTATTTT. Based on the CDR3 plus reference TRBV19 and TRBJ2-3, the full variable domain is DGGITQSPKYLFRKEGQNVTLSCEQNLNHDAMYWYRQDPGQGLRLIYYSQIVNDFQKGDIAEGYSVSREKKESFPLTVTSAQKNPTAFYLCASQLLRQYFGPGTRLTVL.

The rearrangement joins TRBV20-1 to TRBJ1-2, with D unclear. The CDR3 length is 13 residues. Trimming pared 3 bases from V and 6 bases from J, leaving 14 bases between. CDR1 and CDR2 (germline): DFQATT, SNEGSKA (reference sequence). CDR3 protein: CSARVRVGNGYTF. In DNA, the CDR3 is TGCAGTGCTAGGGTGCGGGTGGGTAATGGCTACACCTTC.

V gene TRBV3-1 combines with J gene TRBJ1-6; the match to TRBD1 covers 9 bases. This CDR3 has 16 amino acids. Unmatched junction bases numbered 4, after V lost 2 bases and J lost 5 bases. Germline V lookup: CDR1 LGHDT, CDR2 YNNKEL (reference sequence). The chain's CDR3 is CASSQKDRGNNSPLHF. The CDR3 DNA follows: TGTGCCAGCAGCCAAAAGGACAGGGGAAATAATTCACCCCTCCACTTT.

The rearrangement joins TRBV27 to TRBJ2-5; 9 bases fit TRBD1. The CDR3 covers 15 residues. Germline trimming cut 6 bases from V and 4 bases from J; bases unmatched to any gene: 9. CDR1 and CDR2 from the germline V gene are MNHEY and SMNVEV (reference sequence). The CDR3 protein is CASRPPGQGRETQYF. The CDR3 region has the DNA TGTGCCAGCAGGCCACCGGGACAGGGAAGAGAGACCCAGTACTTC.

V and J are TRBV2 and TRBJ2-6; TRBD1 might be the D (6 bases). Trimming removed 6 bases from V and 2 bases from J, with 14 bases in between. The CDR3 extends over 16 amino acids. CDR1 is SNHLY and CDR2 is FYNNEI in the germline V gene. This CDR3 reads CASSLPNRAGANVLTF. In nucleotides, the CDR3 is TGTGCCAGCAGCCTACCTAACAGGGCTGGGGCCAACGTCCTGACTTTC.

This clonotype was recorded at least ten times. The V gene is TRBV5-1, the J gene TRBJ2-7, with 7 bases aligning to TRBD1. This CDR3 has 14 residues. Per the germline V gene, CDR1 is SGHRS and CDR2 is YFSETQ. Trimming removed 4 bases from V and 12 bases from J; junction bases left unmatched: 16. The CDR3 coding sequence is TGCGCCAGCAGCGAAAGACAGGGTTCAGGTCTGACGTACTTC. This gives the protein CASSERQGSGLTYF.

This clonotype is a singleton in its sample. At one end the junction does not follow the germline gene, possibly because of a read error. V usage is TRBV6-5 and J usage is TRBJ2-5; D possibly corresponds to TRBD2 (5 bases). The tail of the sequence fits TRBJ2-7 better, so the J call may be wrong. The germline V gene encodes CDR1 MNHEY and CDR2 SVGAGI. CDR3 length equals 15 residues. CDR3 loop: CASSYSDSWVVEQYF. The CDR3 DNA follows: TGTGCCAGCAGCTACTCGGACTCGTGGGTTGTCGAGCAGTACTTC.

This clonotype occurred a few times. This chain connects TRBV11-1 to TRBJ2-7; TRBD1 matches 8 bases. Per the germline V gene, CDR1 is SGHAT and CDR2 is FQDESV (reference sequence). Germline trimming cut 1 base from V and 3 bases from J; bases unmatched to any gene: 11. The CDR3 extends over 17 amino acids. CDR3 in amino acids: CASSLGGSQGAVYEQYF. The CDR3 nucleotides read TGTGCCAGCAGCTTAGGAGGTTCCCAGGGGGCCGTCTACGAGCAGTACTTC.

The CDR3: CSVVAGGRYGYTF. CDR3 in DNA: TGCAGCGTGGTAGCGGGGGGCAGGTATGGCTACACCTTC. The chain carries TRBV29-1 and TRBJ1-2; D may be TRBD1 (6 bases). The germline V gene encodes CDR1 SQVTM and CDR2 ANQGSEA. The CDR3 loop spans 13 amino acids. The V and J ends lost 6 bases and 5 bases respectively, with 16 bases between them.

The chain recombines TRBV12-3 or TRBV12-4 with TRBJ2-5; D perhaps matches TRBD2 (5 bases). CDR3 length: 14 amino acids. Trimming stripped 6 bases from V and 4 bases from J, with 15 bases between. The CDR3 protein is CASSSGGLLETQYF. For the CDR3, the DNA is TGTGCCAGCAGCTCCGGCGGACTTCTAGAGACCCAGTACTTC.

This clonotype was seen only once. The V gene is TRBV6-5, the J gene TRBJ2-7, with 7 bases that match TRBD2. Germline CDR1 is MNHEY and CDR2 is SVGAGI. There are 13 residues in the CDR3. Germline trimming cut 8 bases from V and 2 bases from J; bases unmatched to any gene: 6. CDR3 DNA sequence: TGTGCCAGCCGTGGCGGGAGTACCTACGAGCAGTACTTC. This encodes CASRGGSTYEQYF.

This clonotype came up a few times. The V call is TRBV9, the J call TRBJ2-7; D gene uncertain. Per the germline V gene, CDR1 is SGDLS and CDR2 is YYNGEE. The CDR3 is 15 amino acids. Trimming cost V 4 bases and J 3 bases, with 17 bases left between them. The CDR3 DNA reads as TGTGCCAGCAGCCCAAGTCCTCAGGTTTACTACGAGCAGTACTTC. Protein product: CASSPSPQVYYEQYF.